Below, 31 T cell receptor beta chains from the same sample are listed, as sequenced in a study of regulatory T cells in long-lasting Graves disease. According to the study, TCR beta libraries were built with iRepertoire HTBI primers and CDR3-region Arm-PCR. TCRdb re-derived calls from the multiplex PCR reads in MiXCR, one entry per CDR3 protein. The sample has about 380,000 distinct CDR3 sequences, roughly 16% seen once. Time point reported: newly diagnosed GD, antithyroid drugs for less than 3 months. PBMCs were the source of the RNA used for TCR sequencing. Specimen: peripheral blood mononuclear cells (PBMCs), collected at new diagnosis, from a patient treated with antithyroid drugs. These receptors originate from a female donor with Graves disease.

This clonotype was found a few times. The chain couples TRBV7-2 to TRBJ1-2; the match to TRBD1 covers 9 bases. Germline CDR1 SGHTA, CDR2 FQGNSA. V shed 3 bases and J 6 bases; nucleotides not matched to a gene: 8. CDR3 size: 15 residues. This CDR3 reads CASSFAGQGFDGYTF. DNA of the CDR3: TGTGCCAGCAGCTTTGCGGGACAGGGTTTCGATGGCTACACCTTC. The full variable domain, completed using reference TRBV7-2 and TRBJ1-2, is GAGVSQSPSNKVTEKGKDVELRCDPISGHTALYWYRQSLGQGLEFLIYFQGNSAPDKSGLPSDRFSAERTGGSVSTLTIQRTQQEDSAVYLCASSFAGQGFDGYTFGSGTRLTVV.

In its sample, this clonotype was seen many times. The J gene is TRBJ2-2, the V gene TRBV5-1, with 9 bases identical to TRBD2. Per the germline V gene, CDR1 is SGHRS and CDR2 is YFSETQ. The CDR3 extends over 16 amino acids. Trimming removed 4 bases from V and 3 bases from J; junction bases left unmatched: 7. This CDR3 reads CASSPPSGKDTGELFF. The CDR3 nucleotides read TGCGCCAGCAGCCCCCCTAGCGGGAAGGACACCGGGGAGCTGTTTTTT.

This clonotype was picked up many times. The chain joins TRBV4-1 to TRBJ2-7; TRBD1 aligns across 7 bases. Germline V gene lookup returns CDR1 MGHRA and CDR2 YSYEKL. V lost 0 bases and J lost 3; bases outside the gene matches: 11. The CDR3 has 17 residues. The DNA for the CDR3 is TGCGCCAGCAGCCAAGACCCGGGACAGATCCATTTCTACGAGCAGTACTTC. This translates into CASSQDPGQIHFYEQYF.

This clonotype was seen repeatedly, ten times or more. The gene calls are TRBV28 and TRBJ2-7, with a tentative D call TRBD2 (6 bases). V lost 5 bases, J lost 5 bases, and 19 bases lay in between. Germline assignment: CDR1 MDHEN and CDR2 SYDVKM. There are 15 residues in the CDR3. DNA for the CDR3: TGTGCCAGCAGTAGCCCCCGGGACTCAAGAGACGAGCAGTACTTC. This codes for CASSSPRDSRDEQYF.

This clonotype appeared many times. The chain's CDR3 is CASRGGATSDTQYF. The CDR3 bases are TGTGCCAGCAGGGGGGGGGCGACTTCAGATACGCAGTATTTT. The chain couples TRBV12-3 or TRBV12-4 to TRBJ2-3; a weak D match, TRBD2 (7 bases). This CDR3 region has 14 residues. The V end was cut by 6 bases, the J end by 4 bases, with 14 bases between.

Note on this clonotype: It differs at one base from a far larger clone, so likely a read error. The gene calls are TRBV11-2 and TRBJ2-1, with 9 bases aligning to TRBD2. This CDR3 comprises 17 residues. J gave up 10 bases and V 5 bases, and 18 bases lay outside the gene matches. From germline, CDR1 is SGHAT and CDR2 FQNNGV. Here the CDR3 reads CASSAGTASGRSYEQFF. DNA of the CDR3: TGTGCCAGCAGCGCGGGGACGGCCAGCGGGAGGTCCTACGAGCAGTTCTTC.

This clonotype was observed at least ten times. The V gene is TRBV24-1, the J gene TRBJ2-1, with TRBD2 matching 12 bases. The V gene end was trimmed by 1 base and the J gene end by 9 bases; junction bases not matched to a gene: 9. The length of the CDR3 is 17 residues. Germline CDR1 KGHDR, CDR2 SFDVKD. CDR3 residues: CATSDLSLAGGPSEQFF. CDR3 nucleotides: TGTGCCACCAGTGATTTATCTCTAGCGGGAGGGCCTAGTGAGCAGTTCTTC.

This clonotype came up many times. The chain joins TRBV20-1 to TRBJ1-1; TRBD1 agrees at 7 bases. V shed 6 bases and J 1 base; nucleotides not matched to a gene: 8. This CDR3 spans 14 amino acids. Germline lookup yields CDR1 DFQATT and CDR2 SNEGSKA (reference sequence). DNA of the CDR3: TGCAGTGCGGACCGGGACAGCGGGAACACTGAAGCTTTCTTT. Translated: CSADRDSGNTEAFF.

This clonotype was detected ten times or more. V and J are TRBV27 and TRBJ1-1, with D possibly matching TRBD1 (6 bases). The CDR3 consists of 13 residues. Germline loops: CDR1 MNHEY, CDR2 SMNVEV (reference sequence). Trimming took 4 bases from V and 6 from J, leaving 12 bases between them. The CDR3 region is CASSSDRQPEAFF. For the CDR3, the DNA is TGTGCCAGCAGTTCCGACAGGCAGCCTGAAGCTTTCTTT.

This clonotype was found many times. This chain links TRBV27 with TRBJ1-5; unclear D gene. Trimming cost V 2 bases and J 6 bases, with 8 bases left between them. Germline V gene data show CDR1 as MNHEY and CDR2 as SMNVEV (reference sequence). The CDR3 covers 13 residues. The CDR3: CASSLKGGQPQHF. The CDR3 nucleotides are TGTGCCAGCAGTTTAAAGGGAGGTCAGCCCCAGCATTTT.

The chain carries TRBV28 and TRBJ1-2; maybe TRBD1 (5 bases). With 5 bases removed from V and 3 bases from J, the gap between germline ends came to 13 bases. The CDR3 contains 14 residues. Germline V gives CDR1 MDHEN, CDR2 SYDVKM. The CDR3 DNA reads as TGTGCCAGCAGTGTCGTCGGGACGGACTATGGCTACACCTTC. The encoded protein is CASSVVGTDYGYTF.

This chain connects TRBV7-3 to TRBJ2-2; D is perhaps TRBD1 or TRBD2 (6 bases each). The V and J ends lost 6 bases and 0 bases respectively, with 14 bases between them. CDR3 length equals 16 residues. In germline, CDR1 is SGHTA, CDR2 FQGTGA. The CDR3 loop is CASSQPGEANTGELFF. CDR3 nucleotides: TGTGCCAGCAGTCAGCCAGGGGAGGCGAACACCGGGGAGCTGTTTTTT.

The chain carries TRBV9 and TRBJ1-1; TRBD1 might be the D (5 bases). Looked up from germline, CDR1 is SGDLS and CDR2 is YYNGEE. V was shortened by 4 bases and J by 2 bases, with 15 bases between the two germline ends. The CDR3 contains 15 residues. The DNA for the CDR3 is TGTGCCAGCAGCTCGTCGGGGGGGATCAACACTGAAGCTTTCTTT. Residues: CASSSSGGINTEAFF.

This clonotype was counted at least ten times. The CDR3 coding sequence is TGCGCCAGCAGCCAAGAGGACAGTCTGGGAACCAATGAGCAGTTCTTC. Translation gives CASSQEDSLGTNEQFF. The chain is built from TRBV4-1 and TRBJ2-1, with D possibly TRBD1 on 6 matching bases. The CDR3 runs 16 residues. The V end was cut by 0 bases, the J end by 6 bases, with 15 bases between. The germline V gene has CDR1 MGHRA and CDR2 YSYEKL.

In this sample, this clonotype turned up a few times. This sequence joins TRBV7-2 and TRBJ2-2, with 7 bases matching TRBD1. Germline lookup yields CDR1 SGHTA and CDR2 FQGNSA. The CDR3 totals 15 residues. Trimming at V came to 8 bases and at J to 1 base, leaving 7 bases not matched to a gene. The chain's CDR3 is CASLARTGNTGELFF. DNA for the CDR3: TGTGCCAGCCTCGCCAGGACAGGGAACACCGGGGAGCTGTTTTTT.

This clonotype was detected many times. The chain links TRBV11-3 to TRBJ2-1; no firm D call. CDR1 is SGHNT, CDR2 YENEEA, per germline. The CDR3 spans 14 residues. Trimming cost V 1 base and J 6 bases, with 10 bases left between them. CDR3 region: CASSLGGTVNEQFF. The CDR3 DNA reads TGTGCCAGCAGCTTAGGGGGAACGGTCAATGAGCAGTTCTTC.

This clonotype was detected ten times or more. The V and J genes are TRBV5-1 and TRBJ1-6; 7 nucleotides match TRBD1. Losses at the gene ends were 4 bases for V and 8 bases for J; bases not matched to a gene: 9. CDR3 length: 15 amino acids. The germline gives CDR1 SGHRS, CDR2 YFSETQ. The CDR3 bases are TGCGCCAGCAGCGTCGACAGGGTTGAGTATTCACCCCTCCACTTT. This sequence encodes CASSVDRVEYSPLHF.

The sample holds many counts of this clonotype. The chain carries TRBV11-2 and TRBJ2-2; no definite D call. The CDR3 extends over 13 amino acids. V was cut by 2 bases and J by 5 bases, with 6 bases left in between. Looked up from germline, CDR1 is SGHAT and CDR2 is FQNNGV. The CDR3 here is CASSLMGTGELFF. In DNA form, the CDR3 reads TGTGCCAGCAGCTTAATGGGAACCGGGGAGCTGTTTTTT.

This clonotype showed up many times. V gene TRBV9 combines with J gene TRBJ2-5, with TRBD2 matching 10 bases. This CDR3 region has 15 residues. Trimming cost V 4 bases and J 1 base; bases outside gene matches: 4. CDR1 SGDLS and CDR2 YYNGEE come from the germline V gene. CDR3 sequence: CASSTRLAGQETQYF. In DNA, the CDR3 is TGTGCCAGCAGCACCCGACTAGCGGGCCAAGAGACCCAGTACTTC.

This clonotype was counted at least ten times. The chain combines TRBV6-1 with TRBJ1-5, with D possibly being TRBD1 (5 bases). The germline V gene encodes CDR1 MNHNS and CDR2 SASEGT. The CDR3 consists of 14 residues. V was clipped by 5 bases and J by 3 bases, with 11 bases between them. The CDR3 DNA reads as TGTGCCAGCAGTAAAACGACAGTCAATCAGCCCCAGCATTTT. Translation gives CASSKTTVNQPQHF.

The table lists this clonotype with many counts. This chain joins TRBV5-4 and TRBJ1-2; 11 bases fit TRBD1. Germline CDR1 SGHNT, CDR2 YYREEE (reference sequence). The V gene end was trimmed by 3 bases and the J gene end by 6 bases; junction bases not matched to a gene: 4. This CDR3 contains 14 residues. CDR3 DNA sequence: TGTGCCAGCAGCTGGACAGGGGGCCAGGATGGCTACACCTTC. It specifies CASSWTGGQDGYTF. The whole variable domain, filled in from reference TRBV5-4 and TRBJ1-2, reads ETGVTQSPTHLIKTRGQQVTLRCSSQSGHNTVSWYQQALGQGPQFIFQYYREEENGRGNFPPRFSGLQFPNYSSELNVNALELDDSALYLCASSWTGGQDGYTFGSGTRLTVV.

This clonotype was picked up many times. The V and J genes are TRBV11-2 and TRBJ2-1; D might be TRBD1 or TRBD2, each matching 5 bases. V lost 6 bases to trimming and J lost 8 bases, with 26 bases between them. This CDR3 is 17 amino acids long. Per germline, CDR1 SGHAT and CDR2 FQNNGV. The CDR3 DNA reads as TGTGCCAGCAGGAAAATACCGGGACCGAAGTCCCTCCATGAGCAGTTCTTC. Its protein is CASRKIPGPKSLHEQFF.

This clonotype was counted many times. This chain links TRBV11-2 with TRBJ1-1; D remains unclear. V gave up 2 bases and J gave up 0 bases, with 7 bases separating them. The germline V gene has CDR1 SGHAT and CDR2 FQNNGV. The CDR3 is 14 residues long. The CDR3 spells CASSLFSLNTEAFF. DNA for the CDR3: TGTGCCAGCAGCTTATTCAGCCTGAACACTGAAGCTTTCTTT.

This clonotype was recorded many times. The CDR3 reads CAISETGTATYEQYF. Here the CDR3 DNA reads TGTGCCATCAGTGAAACCGGGACAGCTACCTACGAGCAGTACTTC. The J gene is TRBJ2-7, the V gene TRBV10-3; 7 nucleotides align to TRBD1. The CDR3 runs to 15 residues. The junction had 7 bases not matched to a gene; V was cut back by 3 bases and J by 2 bases. The germline gives CDR1 ENHRY, CDR2 SYGVKD.

The rearrangement uses TRBV5-6 and TRBJ2-5, with D tentatively TRBD1 (5 bases). V lost 3 bases, J lost 5 bases, and 17 bases lay in between. Germline values: CDR1 SGHDT, CDR2 YYEEEE. CDR3 size: 15 residues. This CDR3 reads CASSSYTFQGETQYF. The CDR3 DNA follows: TGTGCCAGCAGCTCTTATACTTTCCAGGGTGAGACCCAGTACTTC.

This clonotype appeared many times. The V and J genes are TRBV9 and TRBJ1-1; possible D gene TRBD1, 6 bases. The germline V and J ends were trimmed by 4 bases and 0 bases, with 16 bases remaining between them. The CDR3 has 16 residues. Germline assignment: CDR1 SGDLS and CDR2 YYNGEE. The DNA of the CDR3 is TGTGCCAGCAGCCCCGAAGGGGGGTCTCTGAACACTGAAGCTTTCTTT. Amino acids: CASSPEGGSLNTEAFF.

This clonotype came up many times. This rearrangement joins TRBV12-3 or TRBV12-4 to TRBJ2-5, with no clear D. V lost 8 bases and J 2 bases, leaving 9 bases between the germline ends. The CDR3 loop spans 12 amino acids. The CDR3 here is CASGWGQETQYF. Here the CDR3 DNA reads TGTGCCAGCGGCTGGGGTCAAGAGACCCAGTACTTC.

There are many counts of this clonotype. The gene calls are TRBV20-1 and TRBJ1-1; tentatively, D is TRBD1 (5 bases). CDR3 length: 16 residues. Germline CDR1 reads DFQATT; CDR2 reads SNEGSKA (reference sequence). V was cut by 3 bases and J by 1 base, with 18 bases left in between. Written as DNA, the CDR3 is TGCAGTGCTAGGGCACTGGGGGGGGGGAAGAACACTGAAGCTTTCTTT. Its translation: CSARALGGGKNTEAFF.

This clonotype has at least ten counts. The CDR3 nucleotides read TGCAGTGCTAGACCCAACGGAGGGGGAGAGGAAAAACTGTTTTTT. Translation: CSARPNGGGEEKLFF. The V call is TRBV20-1, the J call TRBJ1-4, with a tentative D call TRBD1 (6 bases). The V end lost 2 bases, the J end lost 8 bases, and 18 bases lay between the germline ends. Germline CDR1 reads DFQATT; CDR2 reads SNEGSKA (reference sequence). CDR3 size: 15 residues.

Ten or more counts support this clonotype. The chain links TRBV4-3 to TRBJ1-2, with TRBD1 as a possible D gene (6 bases). V lost 1 base and J lost 5, with 17 bases in between. This CDR3 is 16 amino acids long. Germline lookup yields CDR1 LGHNA and CDR2 YSLEER. The DNA for the CDR3 is TGCGCCAGCAGCCAAGGTACAGGGCCCCTGGGATATGGCTACACCTTC. Translating it yields CASSQGTGPLGYGYTF.

This chain connects TRBV11-2 to TRBJ2-7; 11 bases map to TRBD1. CDR1 and CDR2 (germline): SGHAT, FQNNGV. The V and J ends lost 4 bases and 2 bases, in that order; junction bases with no gene match: 7. The CDR3 consists of 16 residues. The CDR3 protein is CASSSGTGGMTYEQYF. As DNA, the CDR3 is TGTGCCAGCAGCTCTGGGACAGGGGGAATGACCTACGAGCAGTACTTC.